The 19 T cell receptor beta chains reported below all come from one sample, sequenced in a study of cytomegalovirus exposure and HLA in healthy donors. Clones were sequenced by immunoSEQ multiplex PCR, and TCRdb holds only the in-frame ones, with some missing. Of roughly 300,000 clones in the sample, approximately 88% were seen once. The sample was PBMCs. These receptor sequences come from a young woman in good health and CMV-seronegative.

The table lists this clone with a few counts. CDR3 sequence reads: CASFRTSDTEAFF. DNA for the CDR3: TGTGCCAGTTTCCGGACATCGGACACTGAAGCTTTCTTT. The chain carries TRBV28 and TRBJ1-1; D perhaps matches TRBD1 (5 bases). Germline values: CDR1 MDHEN, CDR2 SYDVKM. This CDR3 region has 13 residues. The V end lost 9 bases, the J end lost 3 bases, and 14 bases lay between the germline ends.

The CDR3 region has the DNA TGCGCCAGCAGCTCCCGACTAGCGGGAGGGCGATACAATGAGCAGTTCTTC. It encodes CASSSRLAGGRYNEQFF. V is TRBV5-1 and J is TRBJ2-1; 14 bases map to TRBD2. CDR3 size: 17 residues. J gave up 4 bases and V 3 bases, and 6 bases lay outside the gene matches. Germline V gene lookup returns CDR1 SGHRS and CDR2 YFSETQ.

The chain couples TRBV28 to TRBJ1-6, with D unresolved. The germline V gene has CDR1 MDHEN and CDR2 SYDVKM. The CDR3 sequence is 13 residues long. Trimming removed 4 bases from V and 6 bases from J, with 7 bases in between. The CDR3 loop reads CASSSLLNSPLHF. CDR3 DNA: TGTGCCAGCAGTTCTCTACTTAATTCACCCCTCCACTTT.

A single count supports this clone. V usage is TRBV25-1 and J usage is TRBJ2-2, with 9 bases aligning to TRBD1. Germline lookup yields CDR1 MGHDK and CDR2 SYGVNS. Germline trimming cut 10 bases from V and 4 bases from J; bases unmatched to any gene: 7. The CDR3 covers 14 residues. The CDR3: CANQQGASTGELFF. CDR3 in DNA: TGTGCCAACCAACAGGGGGCAAGCACCGGGGAGCTGTTTTTT.

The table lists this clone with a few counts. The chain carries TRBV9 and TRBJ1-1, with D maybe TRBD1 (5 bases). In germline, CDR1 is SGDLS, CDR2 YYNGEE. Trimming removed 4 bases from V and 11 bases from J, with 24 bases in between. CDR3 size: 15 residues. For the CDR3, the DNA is TGTGCCAGCAGCCTCAACCAGGGCGCTGGGGTGTCGGCTTTCTTT. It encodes CASSLNQGAGVSAFF.

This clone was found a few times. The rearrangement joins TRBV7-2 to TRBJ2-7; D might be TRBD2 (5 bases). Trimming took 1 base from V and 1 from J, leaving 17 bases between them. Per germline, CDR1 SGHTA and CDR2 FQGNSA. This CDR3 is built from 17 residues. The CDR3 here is CASSLVGLATTSYEQYF. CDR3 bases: TGTGCCAGCAGCTTAGTAGGGCTAGCCACAACGTCCTACGAGCAGTACTTC. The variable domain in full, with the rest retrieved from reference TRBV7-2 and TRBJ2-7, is GAGVSQSPSNKVTEKGKDVELRCDPISGHTALYWYRQSLGQGLEFLIYFQGNSAPDKSGLPSDRFSAERTGGSVSTLTIQRTQQEDSAVYLCASSLVGLATTSYEQYFGPGTRLTVT.

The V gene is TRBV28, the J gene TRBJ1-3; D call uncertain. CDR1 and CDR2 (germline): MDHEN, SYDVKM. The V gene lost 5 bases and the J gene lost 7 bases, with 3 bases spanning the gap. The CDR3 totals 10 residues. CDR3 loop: CASSQNTIYF. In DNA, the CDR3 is TGTGCCAGCAGTCAGAACACCATATATTTT.

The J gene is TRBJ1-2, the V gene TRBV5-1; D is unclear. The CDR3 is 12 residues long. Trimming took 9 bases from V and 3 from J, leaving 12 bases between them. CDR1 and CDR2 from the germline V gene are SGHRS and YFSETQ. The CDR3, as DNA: TGCGCCATCAGACTACATGACTATGGCTACACCTTC. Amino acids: CAIRLHDYGYTF.

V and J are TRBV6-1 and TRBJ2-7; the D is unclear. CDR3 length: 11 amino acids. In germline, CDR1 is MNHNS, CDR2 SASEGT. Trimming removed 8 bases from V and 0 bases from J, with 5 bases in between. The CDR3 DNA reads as TGTGCCAGCGGGCCCTCCTACGAGCAGTACTTC. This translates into CASGPSYEQYF.

CDR3 in amino acids: CASSESLLKRVVAKNIQYF. CDR3 DNA: TGCGCCAGCAGTGAGAGTTTGCTGAAGCGGGTCGTAGCCAAAAACATTCAGTACTTC. V is TRBV10-2 and J is TRBJ2-4, with D perhaps matching TRBD2 (6 bases). The CDR3 spans 19 residues. V dropped 2 bases and J dropped 0 bases, with 20 bases sitting between them. From germline, CDR1 is WSHSY and CDR2 SAAADI.

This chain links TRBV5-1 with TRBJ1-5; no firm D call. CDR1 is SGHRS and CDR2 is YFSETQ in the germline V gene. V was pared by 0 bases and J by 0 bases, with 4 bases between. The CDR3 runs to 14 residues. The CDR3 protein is CASSLDSSNQPQHF. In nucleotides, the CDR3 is TGCGCCAGCAGCTTGGACAGTAGCAATCAGCCCCAGCATTTT.

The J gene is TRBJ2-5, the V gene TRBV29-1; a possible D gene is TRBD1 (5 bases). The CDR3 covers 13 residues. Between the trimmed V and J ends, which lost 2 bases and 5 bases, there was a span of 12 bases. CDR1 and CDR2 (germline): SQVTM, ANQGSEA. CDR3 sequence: CSVELGSGETQYF. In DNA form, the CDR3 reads TGCAGCGTTGAACTGGGCTCAGGGGAGACCCAGTACTTC.

The chain's CDR3 is CASSSLSLAITPYEQYF. For the CDR3, the DNA is TGTGCCAGCAGTTCCCTGTCGCTAGCAATAACCCCCTACGAGCAGTACTTC. The gene calls are TRBV28 and TRBJ2-7, with D perhaps matching TRBD2 (5 bases). The CDR3 runs 17 residues. Trimming left V 4 bases short and J 2 bases short, with 21 bases between. The germline V gene has CDR1 MDHEN and CDR2 SYDVKM.

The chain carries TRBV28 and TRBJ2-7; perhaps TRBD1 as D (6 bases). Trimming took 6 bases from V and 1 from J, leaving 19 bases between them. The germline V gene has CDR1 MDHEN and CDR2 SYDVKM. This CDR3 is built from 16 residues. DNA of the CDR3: TGTGCCAGCAGCTCAACCCAGGGGTTCAGGTCCTACGAGCAGTACTTC. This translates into CASSSTQGFRSYEQYF. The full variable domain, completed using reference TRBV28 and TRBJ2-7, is DVKVTQSSRYLVKRTGEKVFLECVQDMDHENMFWYRQDPGLGLRLIYFSYDVKMKEKGDIPEGYSVSREKKERFSLILESASTNQTSMYLCASSSTQGFRSYEQYFGPGTRLTVT.

This chain's CDR3 is CASSLRLTATNEKLFF. The CDR3 nucleotides are TGTGCCAGCAGTCTGCGACTGACTGCAACTAATGAAAAACTGTTTTTT. The chain is built from TRBV28 and TRBJ1-4; D is undetermined. Germline-derived CDR1 and CDR2 are MDHEN and SYDVKM. This CDR3 spans 16 amino acids. V was pared by 5 bases and J by 0 bases, with 13 bases between.

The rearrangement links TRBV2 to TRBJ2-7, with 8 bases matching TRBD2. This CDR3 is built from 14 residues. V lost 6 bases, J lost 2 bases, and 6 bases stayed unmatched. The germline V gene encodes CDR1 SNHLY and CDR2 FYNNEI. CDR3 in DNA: TGTGCCAGCAGGGGACGGGGGGGAGCCTACGAGCAGTACTTC. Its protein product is CASRGRGGAYEQYF. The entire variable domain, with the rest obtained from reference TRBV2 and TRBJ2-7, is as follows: EPEVTQTPSHQVTQMGQEVILRCVPISNHLYFYWYRQILGQKVEFLVSFYNNEISEKSEIFDDQFSVERPDGSNFTLKIRSTKLEDSAMYFCASRGRGGAYEQYFGPGTRLTVT.

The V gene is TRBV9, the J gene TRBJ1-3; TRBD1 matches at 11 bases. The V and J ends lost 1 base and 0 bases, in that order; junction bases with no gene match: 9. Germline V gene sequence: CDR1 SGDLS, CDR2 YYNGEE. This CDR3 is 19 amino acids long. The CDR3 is CASSVMGTGGRGSGNTIYF. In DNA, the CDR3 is TGTGCCAGCAGCGTAATGGGGACAGGGGGAAGGGGCTCTGGAAACACCATATATTTT.

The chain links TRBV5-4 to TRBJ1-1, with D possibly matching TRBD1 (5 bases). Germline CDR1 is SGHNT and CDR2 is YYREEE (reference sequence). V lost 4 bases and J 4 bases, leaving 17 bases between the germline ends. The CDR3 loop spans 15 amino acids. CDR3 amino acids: CASSPGGVRATEAFF. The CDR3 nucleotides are TGTGCCAGCAGCCCTGGGGGGGTGCGGGCCACTGAAGCTTTCTTT.

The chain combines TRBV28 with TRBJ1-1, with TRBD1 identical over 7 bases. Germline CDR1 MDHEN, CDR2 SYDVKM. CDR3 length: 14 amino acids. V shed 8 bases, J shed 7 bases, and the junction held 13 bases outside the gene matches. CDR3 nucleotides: TGTGCCAGCTGGGGGACAGCGAAAAGCAATGAAGCTTTCTTT. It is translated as CASWGTAKSNEAFF.